The 2 T cell receptor beta chains listed next were all sequenced from one sample in a study of blood T cell repertoires in COVID-19. Here immunoSEQ multiplex PCR was the method, and the copy in TCRdb shows in-frame clones only, minus some. The table lists around 200,000 clones, around four fifths of them singletons. Sequencing was performed on peripheral blood. The receptors were sampled from a woman aged 40 to 49 with acute or convalescent COVID-19.

This clone appeared many times. The V gene is TRBV5-4, the J gene TRBJ1-1; possible D gene TRBD1, 6 bases. CDR1 and CDR2 (germline): SGHNT, YYREEE (reference sequence). This CDR3 region has 14 residues. Trimming removed 3 bases at V and 1 base at J, with 10 bases between. The CDR3 region has the DNA TGTGCCAGCAGCTGGGACAAGTCGAACACTGAAGCTTTCTTT. Encoded protein: CASSWDKSNTEAFF.

This chain links TRBV15 with TRBJ2-1; TRBD2 matches at 7 bases. This CDR3 contains 16 residues. Germline V lookup: CDR1 LNHNV, CDR2 YYDKDF (reference sequence). V trimming: 5 bases; J trimming: 0 bases; junction bases outside the gene matches: 7. CDR3 sequence: CATSAGEGYSYNEQFF. The CDR3 DNA follows: TGTGCCACCAGCGCTGGGGAGGGCTACTCCTACAATGAGCAGTTCTTC.